This T cell receptor beta chain stems from a study of long-term antiretroviral therapy in people with HIV. Running of the v3.0 immunoSEQ assay took place at survey level. Produced via immunoSEQ multiplex PCR; TCRdb's table is partial and in-frame only. The top ten hold about 9% of the sample, which has 20,000 or so clones, roughly 86% seen once. The CDR3 is 16 amino acids. V lost 4 bases and J 9 bases, leaving 19 bases between the germline ends. Per germline, CDR1 MNHNS and CDR2 SASEGT. This clone was seen a few times. The chain uses TRBV6-1 and TRBJ1-6; no clear D gene. The input for sequencing was unsorted PBMCs, taken 1.8 years before starting antiretroviral therapy. The source of this sequence is a man aged 45-65 years with HIV. The CDR3, as DNA: TGTGCCAGCAGTGCCCGGACGGGTGGGCATGCTTCACCCCTCCACTTT. Amino acids: CASSARTGGHASPLHF.